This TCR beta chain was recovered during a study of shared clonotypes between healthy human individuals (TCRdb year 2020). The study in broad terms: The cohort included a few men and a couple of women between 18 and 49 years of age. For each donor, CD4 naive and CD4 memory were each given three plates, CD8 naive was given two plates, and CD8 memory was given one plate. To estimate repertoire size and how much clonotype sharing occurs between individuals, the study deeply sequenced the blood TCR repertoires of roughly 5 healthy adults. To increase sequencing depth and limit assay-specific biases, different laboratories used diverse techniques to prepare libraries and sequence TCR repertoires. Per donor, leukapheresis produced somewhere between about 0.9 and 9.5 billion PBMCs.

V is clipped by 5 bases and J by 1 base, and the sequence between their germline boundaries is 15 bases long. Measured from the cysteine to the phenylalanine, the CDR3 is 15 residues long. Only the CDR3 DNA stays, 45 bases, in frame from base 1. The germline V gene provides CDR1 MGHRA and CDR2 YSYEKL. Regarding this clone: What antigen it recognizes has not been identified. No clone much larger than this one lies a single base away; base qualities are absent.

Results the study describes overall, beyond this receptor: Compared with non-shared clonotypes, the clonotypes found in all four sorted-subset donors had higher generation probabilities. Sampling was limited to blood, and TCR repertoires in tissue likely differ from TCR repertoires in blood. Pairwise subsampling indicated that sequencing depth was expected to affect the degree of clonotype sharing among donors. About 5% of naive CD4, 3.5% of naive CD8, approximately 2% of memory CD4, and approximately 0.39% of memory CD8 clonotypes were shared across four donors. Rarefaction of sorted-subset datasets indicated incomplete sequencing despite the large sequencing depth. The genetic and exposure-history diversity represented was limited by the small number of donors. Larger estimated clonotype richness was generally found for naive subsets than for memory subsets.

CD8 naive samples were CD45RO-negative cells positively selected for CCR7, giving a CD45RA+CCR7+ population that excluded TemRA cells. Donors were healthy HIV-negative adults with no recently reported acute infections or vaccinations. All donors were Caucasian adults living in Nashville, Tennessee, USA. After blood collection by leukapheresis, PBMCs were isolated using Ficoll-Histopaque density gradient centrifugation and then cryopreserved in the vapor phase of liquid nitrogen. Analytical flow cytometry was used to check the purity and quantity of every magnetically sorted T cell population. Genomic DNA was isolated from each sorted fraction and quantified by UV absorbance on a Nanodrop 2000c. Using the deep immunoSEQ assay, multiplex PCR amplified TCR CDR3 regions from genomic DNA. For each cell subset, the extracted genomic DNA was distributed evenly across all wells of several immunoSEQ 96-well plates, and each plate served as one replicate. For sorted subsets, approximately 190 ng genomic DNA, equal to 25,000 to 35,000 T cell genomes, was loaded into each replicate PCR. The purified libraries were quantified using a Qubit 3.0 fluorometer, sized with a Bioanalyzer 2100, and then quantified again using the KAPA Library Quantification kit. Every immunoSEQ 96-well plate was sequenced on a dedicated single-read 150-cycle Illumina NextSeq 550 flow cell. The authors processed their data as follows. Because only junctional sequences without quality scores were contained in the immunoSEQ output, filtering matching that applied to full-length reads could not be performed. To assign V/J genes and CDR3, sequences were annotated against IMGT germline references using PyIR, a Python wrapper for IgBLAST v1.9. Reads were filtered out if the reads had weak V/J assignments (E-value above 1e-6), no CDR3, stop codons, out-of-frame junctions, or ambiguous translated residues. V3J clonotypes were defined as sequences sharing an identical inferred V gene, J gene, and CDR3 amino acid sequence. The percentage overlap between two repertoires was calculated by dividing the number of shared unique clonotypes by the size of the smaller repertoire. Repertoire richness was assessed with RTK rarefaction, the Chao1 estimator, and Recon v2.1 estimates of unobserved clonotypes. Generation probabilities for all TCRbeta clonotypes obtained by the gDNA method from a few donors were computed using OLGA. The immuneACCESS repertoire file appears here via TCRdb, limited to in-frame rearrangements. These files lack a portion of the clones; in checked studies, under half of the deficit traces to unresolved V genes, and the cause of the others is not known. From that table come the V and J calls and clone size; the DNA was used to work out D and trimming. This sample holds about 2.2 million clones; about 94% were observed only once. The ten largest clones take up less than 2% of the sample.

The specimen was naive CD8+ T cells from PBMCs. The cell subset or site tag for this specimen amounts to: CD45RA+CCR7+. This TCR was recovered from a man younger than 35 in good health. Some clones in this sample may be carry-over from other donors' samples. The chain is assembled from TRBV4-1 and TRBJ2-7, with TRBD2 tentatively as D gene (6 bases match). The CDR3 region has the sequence CASSARGTYSYEQYF. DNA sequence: TGCGCCAGCAGCGCCCGCGGGACGTATTCCTACGAGCAGTACTTC.